This is a list of T cell receptor beta chains from one sample in a study of cytomegalovirus exposure and HLA in healthy donors. Clones were read by immunoSEQ multiplex PCR, and TCRdb kept only the in-frame ones, dropping some. This table holds 150,000 to 200,000 clones, 60% to 85% found once. Material: PBMCs. The receptors were sampled from a woman between 40 and 55 years old in good health and CMV-seronegative. The CDR3 runs from the conserved cysteine through the conserved F or W. D genes are given only for firm matches. Clone size appears in some rows only: once, few, many, or a class for an expanded clone.

>TRBV28|TRBJ1-2|.|.
CASSTRPNYGYTF
TGTGCCAGCAGTACCAGGCCTAACTATGGCTACACCTTC
>TRBV9|TRBJ2-1|TRBD2|.
CASSASSGRHNEQFF
TGTGCCAGCAGCGCTTCTAGCGGGAGACACAATGAGCAGTTCTTC
>TRBV30|TRBJ1-3|.|.
CACRDNSGNTIYF
TGTGCCTGCCGGGACAACTCTGGAAACACCATATATTTT
>TRBV5-1|TRBJ2-5|TRBD2|few
CASSRDYSGSPLETQYF
TGCGCCAGCAGCCGTGACTATAGCGGGAGCCCCCTAGAGACCCAGTACTTC
>TRBV6-1|TRBJ1-5|.|.
CASSVGGGVQPQHF
TGTGCCAGCAGTGTGGGGGGTGGGGTTCAGCCCCAGCATTTT
>TRBV9|TRBJ2-3|.|.
CASSPYSLPDTQYF
TGTGCCAGCAGCCCTTACTCCTTGCCAGATACGCAGTATTTT
>TRBV5-8|TRBJ2-5|TRBD2|.
CASSSNLAGGSQYF
TGTGCCAGCAGCTCTAACCTAGCGGGAGGCTCTCAGTACTTC
>TRBV6-5|TRBJ1-5|TRBD1|.
CASSYTTGGRQPQHF
TGTGCCAGCAGTTACACTACAGGGGGCCGGCAGCCCCAGCATTTT
>TRBV7-3|TRBJ1-1|.|.
CASSFRGRDTEAFF
TGTGCCAGCAGCTTTAGAGGCAGGGACACTGAAGCTTTCTTT
>TRBV11-1|TRBJ2-7|.|.
CASSSAGLAVGGTYEQYF
TGTGCCAGCAGCTCCGCGGGGCTAGCGGTCGGGGGCACCTACGAGCAGTACTTC
>TRBV18|TRBJ1-1|.|.
CASSSYPMTALPEAFF
TGTGCCAGCTCATCTTACCCTATGACAGCGCTACCTGAAGCTTTCTTT
>TRBV30|TRBJ2-2|.|few
CAWTIGAGELFF
TGTGCCTGGACAATCGGGGCCGGGGAGCTGTTTTTT
>TRBV7-9|TRBJ1-2|TRBD1|.
CASSSLTGRLIYGYTF
TGTGCCAGCAGCTCCCTGACAGGGAGATTAATCTATGGCTACACCTTC
>TRBV7-9|TRBJ1-1|.|.
CASSPTLGAEAFF
TGTGCCAGCAGCCCTACCCTGGGCGCTGAAGCTTTCTTT
>TRBV5-1|TRBJ1-2|TRBD1|.
CASSLTTQGSYGYTF
TGCGCCAGCAGCTTGACCACACAGGGGAGCTATGGCTACACCTTC
>TRBV9|TRBJ2-3|TRBD2|.
CASSPRAGSSTDTQYF
TGTGCCAGCAGCCCGCGAGCGGGATCTAGCACAGATACGCAGTATTTT
>TRBV7-7|TRBJ2-1|.|.
CASLRSEQFF
TGTGCCAGCTTGCGGAGTGAGCAGTTCTTC
>TRBV6-5|TRBJ2-1|.|.
CASSYEDSSYNEQFF
TGTGCCAGCAGTTACGAGGACAGCTCCTACAATGAGCAGTTCTTC
>TRBV5-1|TRBJ1-5|.|.
CASSPQGFDQPQHF
TGCGCCAGCAGCCCCCAGGGATTTGATCAGCCCCAGCATTTT
>TRBV7-2|TRBJ1-4|.|.
CASSATGIENEKLFF
TGTGCCAGCAGCGCAACCGGGATAGAAAATGAAAAACTGTTTTTT
>TRBV2|TRBJ2-2|.|.
CASSEAGIAGELFF
TGTGCCAGCAGTGAGGCCGGGATAGCCGGGGAGCTGTTTTTT
>TRBV29-1|TRBJ1-1|.|.
CSVVVVGGTEAFF
TGCAGCGTTGTAGTGGTTGGGGGGACTGAAGCTTTCTTT